These T cell receptor beta chains were read from a single sample in a study of blood T cells in healthy people across ages. TCRdb ran MiXCR on the 5' RACE reads and lists one entry per CDR3 protein. Of 730,000 or so distinct CDR3 sequences listed, more than 40% are singletons. What was sequenced was blood. These receptors were obtained from a woman aged 55-70 years in good health. CDR3s include the opening cysteine and the closing phenylalanine or tryptophan. A D gene is named only where the DNA matches it firmly. A clone size is listed for some rows: how often the clone was seen (once, few, many), or a class if it is expanded.

. TRBJ1-4 TRBV2 . CASSDGGGRSRGGNEKLFF TGTGCCAGCAGTGATGGCGGAGGCCGGTCCCGAGGGGGTAATGAAAAACTGTTTTTT
. TRBJ1-2 TRBV6-1 . CASLVPGPLNYSYTF TGTGCCAGCTTAGTACCGGGACCGCTCAACTATAGCTACACCTTC
. TRBJ2-1 TRBV28 . CASSLDYNKQFF TGTGCCAGCAGTTTGGACTACAATAAGCAGTTCTTC
TRBD1 TRBJ2-3 TRBV15 . CATRQGAGTQYF TGTGCCACCCGTCAGGGGGCCGGTACGCAGTATTTT
TRBD2 TRBJ2-5 TRBV9 . CASSVATLAGGFQETQYF TGTGCCAGCAGCGTAGCTACCCTAGCGGGAGGATTCCAAGAGACCCAGTACTTC
TRBD1 TRBJ1-2 TRBV12-3/TRBV12-4 . CASRQDRGWEGYTF TGTGCCAGCAGGCAGGACAGGGGGTGGGAAGGCTACACCTTC
. TRBJ2-3 TRBV24-1 . CATSDKDTQYF TGTGCCACCAGTGATAAGGACACGCAGTATTTT
. TRBJ1-5 TRBV6-1 . CAITAGFGGDQPQHF TGTGCCATAACAGCAGGGTTCGGTGGGGATCAGCCCCAGCATTTT
TRBD1 TRBJ2-1 TRBV18 . CASSPTPGQSEQFF TGTGCCAGCTCACCCACCCCGGGACAGAGTGAGCAGTTCTTC
. TRBJ2-5 TRBV20-1 . CSARPNRGGETQYF TGCAGTGCTAGACCAAACAGGGGAGGTGAGACCCAGTACTTC
TRBD1 TRBJ2-7 TRBV4-2 few CASSQGQGASYEQYF TGTGCCAGCAGCCAAGGACAGGGGGCCTCCTACGAGCAGTACTTC
. TRBJ2-5 TRBV6-1 few CASSDLGGGESRPQYF TGTGCCAGCAGTGATCTCGGAGGGGGGGAATCGAGACCCCAGTACTTC
TRBD1 TRBJ1-6 TRBV7-3 . CASSSGSGGSPLHF TGTGCCAGCAGCTCCGGGTCAGGGGGTTCACCCCTCCACTTT
TRBD2 TRBJ2-1 TRBV7-6 few CASSPPLAGGFNEQFF TGTGCCAGCAGCCCGCCGCTAGCGGGAGGATTTAATGAGCAGTTCTTC
. TRBJ2-7 TRBV20-1 many CSARAGHPTYEQYF TGCAGTGCTAGAGCGGGACACCCCACCTACGAGCAGTACTTC
TRBD2 TRBJ2-1 TRBV6-2/TRBV6-3 . CASSPLSGRDNEQFF TGTGCCAGCAGTCCCCTTAGCGGGAGGGACAATGAGCAGTTCTTC
. TRBJ1-6 TRBV12-3/TRBV12-4 few CASSRDGSPLHF TGTGCCAGCAGTCGGGACGGGTCACCCCTCCACTTT
. TRBJ2-7 TRBV20-1 . CSAASGSAKGFEQYF TGCAGTGCTGCCTCAGGGAGCGCAAAGGGGTTTGAGCAGTACTTC
TRBD1 TRBJ1-1 TRBV6-5 . CASNRQGGTEAFF TGTGCCAGCAACCGACAGGGGGGGACTGAAGCTTTCTTT
TRBD1 TRBJ2-5 TRBV6-4 . CASSEGQIPPGTQYF TGTGCCAGCAGCGAGGGACAGATCCCCCCCGGGACCCAGTACTTC
TRBD1 TRBJ1-3 TRBV20-1 . CSATPGTGAGNTIYF TGCAGTGCCACACCTGGGACAGGGGCTGGAAACACCATATATTTT
. TRBJ2-7 TRBV7-9 . CASTAKGNEQYF TGTGCCAGCACTGCAAAGGGGAACGAGCAGTACTTC
TRBD2 TRBJ2-3 TRBV29-1 . CSGLSGRDTQYF TGCAGTGGACTTAGCGGGAGAGATACGCAGTATTTT
. TRBJ2-2 TRBV29-1 . CSARLSGGTGELFF TGCAGCGCAAGACTATCAGGGGGGACCGGGGAGCTGTTTTTT
. TRBJ2-4 TRBV3-1 . CASSHSSSIQYF TGTGCCAGCAGCCATAGTAGTAGCATTCAGTACTTC
TRBD2 TRBJ2-7 TRBV28 few CASSTFPTSGLLGGSYEQYF TGTGCCAGTTCCACTTTCCCGACTAGCGGACTATTGGGAGGCTCCTACGAGCAGTACTTC
. TRBJ2-5 TRBV7-8 few CASSPLYF TGTGCCAGCAGTCCTCTGTACTTC
TRBD2 TRBJ2-7 TRBV20-1 . CSARKKWTSGSSSYNEQYF TGCAGTGCTAGAAAAAAATGGACTAGCGGTTCTAGCTCCTACAATGAGCAGTACTTC
. TRBJ2-3 TRBV12-3/TRBV12-4 few CASSLGRVTQYF TGTGCCAGCAGTTTAGGTAGGGTTACGCAGTATTTT
. TRBJ2-5 TRBV27 many CASSRPQGTQYF TGTGCCAGCAGCCGTCCCCAAGGGACCCAGTACTTC
. TRBJ1-2 TRBV20-1 few CSAREAGRGLNGYTF TGCAGTGCTAGAGAGGCGGGACGAGGTTTAAATGGCTACACCTTC
TRBD1 TRBJ2-7 TRBV20-1 few CSTGTGGEQYF TGCAGTACCGGGACAGGGGGCGAGCAGTACTTC
. TRBJ2-5 TRBV4-3 . CASSQVEGTYGGQYF TGCGCCAGCAGCCAAGTAGAAGGGACCTACGGAGGGCAGTACTTC
. TRBJ2-1 TRBV20-1 . CSAGGSDEQFF TGCAGTGCCGGGGGTTCCGATGAGCAGTTCTTC
TRBD1 TRBJ2-1 TRBV5-1 . CASSFGTGGMGVREQFF TGCGCCAGCAGCTTTGGGACAGGGGGCATGGGGGTAAGAGAGCAGTTCTTC
TRBD2 TRBJ2-1 TRBV20-1 few CSARSGRVINEQFF TGCAGTGCTCGGAGCGGGAGGGTAATCAATGAGCAGTTCTTC
. TRBJ1-2 TRBV6-6 few CASSNLQVAYGYTF TGTGCCAGCAGTAACTTACAGGTTGCCTATGGCTACACCTTC
. TRBJ2-1 TRBV20-1 . CSARLQRTYNEQFF TGCAGTGCCAGACTTCAGCGGACCTACAATGAGCAGTTCTTC
. TRBJ2-5 TRBV20-1 . CSARDQRLPQETQYF TGCAGTGCTAGAGATCAGAGGCTCCCCCAAGAGACCCAGTACTTC
. TRBJ2-5 TRBV11-2 . CASSLDRRTGVETQYF TGTGCCAGCAGCTTAGATCGGAGAACGGGAGTAGAGACCCAGTACTTC
TRBD1 TRBJ2-5 TRBV29-1 many CSVGDRQYGETQYF TGCAGCGTTGGGGACAGGCAGTATGGAGAGACCCAGTACTTC
. TRBJ1-1 TRBV4-3 . CASSQDNPGRWDPEAFF TGCGCCAGCAGCCAAGATAATCCGGGACGGTGGGACCCTGAAGCTTTCTTT
. TRBJ1-2 TRBV28 . CASTPQNDNCGYTF TGTGCCAGCACTCCACAGAATGATAACTGTGGCTACACCTTC
. TRBJ1-1 TRBV15 . CATSRDLMNTEAFF TGTGCCACCAGCAGGGACCTAATGAACACTGAAGCTTTCTTT
TRBD2 TRBJ2-3 TRBV5-1 few CASSLAKIAGGPIDTQYF TGCGCCAGCAGCTTGGCCAAGATAGCGGGAGGCCCGATTGATACGCAGTATTTT
. TRBJ2-3 TRBV5-6 . CASSPTASTADTQYF TGTGCCAGCAGCCCAACCGCTTCGACAGCAGATACGCAGTATTTT
TRBD1 TRBJ1-5 TRBV27 once CTSSPTGQGVYSNQPQHF TGTACCAGCAGCCCCACCGGACAGGGCGTTTATAGCAATCAGCCCCAGCATTTT
. TRBJ1-2 TRBV21-1 few CASSKDAGTGFGYTF TGTGCCAGCAGCAAAGACGCCGGGACAGGGTTTGGCTACACCTTC
TRBD2 TRBJ2-7 TRBV4-3 many CASSPGLTHTEQYF TGCGCCAGCAGCCCGGGACTAACCCATACTGAGCAGTACTTC
. TRBJ2-4 TRBV4-3 few CASSQDTGPGEQYF TGCGCCAGCAGCCAAGACACAGGGCCGGGGGAGCAGTACTTC
TRBD2 TRBJ2-5 TRBV12-3/TRBV12-4 many CASSRGTSGIEQYF TGTGCCAGCAGTCGTGGGACTAGCGGGATTGAGCAGTACTTC
. TRBJ2-1 TRBV29-1 many CSVDSRGRYNEQFF TGCAGCGTTGATTCTCGCGGACGCTACAATGAGCAGTTCTTC